The 20 T cell receptor beta chains below were found in one sample sequenced in a study of T-cell memory formation after mild COVID-19. TCRdb ran MiXCR on the 5' RACE reads and lists one entry per CDR3 protein. This sample has approximately 44,000 distinct CDR3 sequences, with 6% to 8% found just once. The sequenced sample consisted of PBMCs or a T cell subset sorted from them (not recorded which). Every receptor here comes from a man between 18 and 29 years old who had mild COVID-19 (a few samples of this study predate the infection). Cell type and time point are not known.

Many counts were recorded for this clonotype. The rearrangement links TRBV7-6 to TRBJ2-3; TRBD2 is a possible D gene (6 bases). Germline loops: CDR1 SGHVS, CDR2 FNYEAQ. V was cut by 3 bases and J by 1 base, with 14 bases left in between. The CDR3 is made up of 16 amino acids. The CDR3 sequence: CASSFGGAGRTDTQYF. CDR3 DNA: TGTGCCAGCAGCTTTGGGGGAGCGGGCCGCACAGATACGCAGTATTTT.

This clonotype was observed a handful of times. This chain uses TRBV5-1 with TRBJ2-5, with D perhaps matching TRBD2 (7 bases). Looked up from germline, CDR1 is SGHRS and CDR2 is YFSETQ. The CDR3 extends over 14 amino acids. V was trimmed by 0 bases and J by 4 bases, leaving 10 bases between them. CDR3 bases: TGCGCCAGCAGCTTGGCGGGGGGCGTAGAGACCCAGTACTTC. It specifies CASSLAGGVETQYF.

This clonotype was counted only a few times. The chain recombines TRBV7-2 with TRBJ2-1; 7 positions match TRBD2. This CDR3 spans 13 amino acids. The V segment lost 3 bases and the J segment 9 bases; nucleotides outside the gene matches: 5. The V gene's germline CDR1 is SGHTA and CDR2 FQGNSA. The CDR3 protein is CASSFKRGGEQFF. The CDR3 coding sequence is TGTGCCAGCAGCTTTAAGCGGGGCGGTGAGCAGTTCTTC.

This clonotype was observed a handful of times. J is TRBJ1-2 and V is TRBV5-1, with D uncertain. The CDR3 totals 16 residues. Trimming stripped 5 bases from V and 1 base from J, with 18 bases between. Germline CDR1 and CDR2: SGHRS and YFSETQ. CDR3 sequence reads: CASRQKAGMGNYGYTF. CDR3 DNA: TGCGCCAGCAGGCAGAAGGCGGGAATGGGTAACTATGGCTACACCTTC.

The chain links TRBV5-4 to TRBJ2-3, with D maybe TRBD2 (5 bases). Trimming took off 4 bases at V and 0 bases at J, with 9 bases between the two ends. CDR1 and CDR2 from the germline V gene are SGHNT and YYREEE (reference sequence). The CDR3 is 14 residues long. CDR3 nucleotide sequence: TGTGCCAGCAGCCTACGGACTAGCACAGATACGCAGTATTTT. It codes for CASSLRTSTDTQYF. Supplemented by reference TRBV5-4 and TRBJ2-3, the full variable domain reads ETGVTQSPTHLIKTRGQQVTLRCSSQSGHNTVSWYQQALGQGPQFIFQYYREEENGRGNFPPRFSGLQFPNYSSELNVNALELDDSALYLCASSLRTSTDTQYFGPGTRLTVL.

This clonotype was seen repeatedly, ten times or more. The chain couples TRBV11-2 to TRBJ2-4, with 9 bases fitting TRBD1. CDR1 and CDR2 from the germline V gene are SGHAT and FQNNGV. The CDR3 covers 14 residues. With 5 bases clipped from V and 7 bases from J, the junction kept 6 bases outside the gene matches. The CDR3 sequence: CASSQQGAANIQYF. The CDR3 DNA is TGTGCCAGCAGCCAACAGGGGGCGGCGAACATTCAGTACTTC.

The chain joins TRBV19 to TRBJ2-5; a weak D match, TRBD1 (5 bases). The germline V and J ends were trimmed by 3 bases and 5 bases, with 10 bases remaining between them. The germline CDR1 and CDR2 sequences are LNHDA and SQIVND (reference sequence). This CDR3 is built from 13 residues. CDR3 amino acids: CASSIDSSETQYF. In nucleotides, the CDR3 is TGTGCCAGTAGTATTGACAGTTCGGAGACCCAGTACTTC.

The table lists this clonotype with a few counts. The chain joins TRBV20-1 to TRBJ1-1, with D tentatively TRBD1 (5 bases). Germline CDR1 and CDR2: DFQATT and SNEGSKA (reference sequence). The CDR3 has 14 amino acids. Trimming stripped 1 base from V and 0 bases from J, with 9 bases between. The CDR3 DNA reads as TGCAGTGCTAGAGCTGCAGGGTTGAACACTGAAGCTTTCTTT. Residues: CSARAAGLNTEAFF.

This clonotype was counted a few times. This chain joins TRBV5-5 and TRBJ1-3; TRBD1 is a possible D gene (5 bases). CDR3 length equals 17 residues. The ends were cut back, 2 bases at V and 0 bases at J, with 15 bases in the middle. Germline CDR1 is SGHKS and CDR2 is YYEKEE (reference sequence). The DNA for the CDR3 is TGTGCCAGCAGCTTTGGAACCAGGGTAGGCTCTGGAAACACCATATATTTT. Translating gives CASSFGTRVGSGNTIYF.

V gene TRBV20-1 combines with J gene TRBJ1-1; possibly TRBD1 for D (5 bases). CDR1 is DFQATT, CDR2 SNEGSKA, per germline (reference sequence). Trimming took off 0 bases at V and 3 bases at J, with 14 bases between the two ends. The CDR3 has 15 residues. This chain's CDR3 is CSARDPWRGDTEAFF. The DNA for the CDR3 is TGCAGTGCTAGAGATCCCTGGAGAGGGGACACTGAAGCTTTCTTT.

The V and J genes are TRBV7-2 and TRBJ2-1; no definite D call. V shed 5 bases and J shed 8 bases, with 25 bases lying between them. There are 17 residues in the CDR3. Germline V CDR1 and CDR2: SGHTA, FQGNSA. The DNA of the CDR3 is TGTGCCAGCAGCAAACAGACAAACCGCGGCCTGACCTATGAGCAGTTCTTC. It codes for CASSKQTNRGLTYEQFF.

The chain recombines TRBV2 with TRBJ2-7, with 9 bases matching TRBD1. Losses at the gene ends were 3 bases for V and 4 bases for J; bases not matched to a gene: 4. Germline V gives CDR1 SNHLY, CDR2 FYNNEI. The CDR3 loop spans 14 amino acids. CDR3 amino acids: CASSEGTGIYEQYV. The CDR3 nucleotides are TGTGCCAGCAGTGAGGGGACAGGGATTTACGAGCAGTACGTC.

The chain recombines TRBV7-9 with TRBJ2-3; D is ambiguous. V was pared by 2 bases and J by 2 bases, with 8 bases between. Germline V gene lookup returns CDR1 SEHNR and CDR2 FQNEAQ (reference sequence). The CDR3 has 14 amino acids. CDR3 residues: CASSLTAATDTQYF. The CDR3 DNA sequence: TGTGCCAGCAGCTTAACGGCCGCCACAGATACGCAGTATTTT.

This clonotype was seen only a few times. This chain links TRBV7-2 with TRBJ2-7; D is ambiguous. Germline V gene lookup returns CDR1 SGHTA and CDR2 FQGNSA. Trimming removed 2 bases at V and 2 bases at J, with 13 bases between. The CDR3 is made up of 15 amino acids. The CDR3 reads CASSLRSSYTYEQYF. CDR3 sequence (DNA): TGTGCCAGCAGCTTAAGGTCCAGCTACACCTACGAGCAGTACTTC.

This clonotype was seen a few times. The chain employs TRBV6-2 or TRBV6-3 and TRBJ1-1; D might be TRBD1 (5 bases). Germline assignment: CDR1 MNHEY and CDR2 SVGEGT. V was trimmed by 8 bases and J by 6 bases, leaving 16 bases between them. This CDR3 region has 13 residues. The CDR3 reads CASQTASGPEAFF. CDR3 nucleotide sequence: TGTGCCAGCCAGACAGCCTCCGGGCCTGAAGCTTTCTTT.

This clonotype was picked up a small number of times. The genes are TRBV28 and TRBJ2-1, with a possible D match to TRBD2 (6 bases). Trimming took off 8 bases at V and 4 bases at J, with 9 bases between the two ends. The V gene's germline CDR1 is MDHEN and CDR2 SYDVKM. The CDR3 spans 12 residues. The CDR3 DNA is TGTGCCAGCGAGCGGGCGTACAATGAGCAGTTCTTC. Its translation: CASERAYNEQFF.

This clonotype has ten or more counts. This rearrangement joins TRBV5-1 to TRBJ2-3; 11 bases align to TRBD2. The length of the CDR3 is 17 residues. Trimming took 3 bases from V and 2 from J; bases not matched to a gene: 8. Germline loops: CDR1 SGHRS, CDR2 YFSETQ. The CDR3 DNA is TGCGCCAGCAGCTCGCATAGCGGGGGGGGACTCACAGATACGCAGTATTTT. This sequence encodes CASSSHSGGGLTDTQYF.

This clonotype showed up just a few times. Here the CDR3 DNA reads TGTGCCAGCAGCCAAGATGAGCTAGGCTACACCTTC. This gives the protein CASSQDELGYTF. The chain couples TRBV4-2 to TRBJ1-2; D gene uncertain. V was cut by 0 bases and J by 8 bases, with 7 bases left in between. Looked up from germline, CDR1 is LGHNA and CDR2 is YNFKEQ. CDR3 length equals 12 residues.

This chain joins TRBV4-2 and TRBJ1-4; unclear D gene. Per the germline V gene, CDR1 is LGHNA and CDR2 is YNFKEQ. The CDR3 consists of 14 residues. Trimming took 1 base from V and 4 from J, leaving 7 bases between them. CDR3 in amino acids: CASSQGQLNEKLFF. DNA for the CDR3: TGTGCCAGCAGCCAAGGGCAGCTTAATGAAAAACTGTTTTTT.

The chain has TRBV12-3 or TRBV12-4 and TRBJ2-2; 13 bases align to TRBD2. With 3 bases clipped from V and 6 bases from J, the junction kept 7 bases outside the gene matches. The CDR3 runs 17 residues. CDR3 nucleotide sequence: TGTGCCAGCAGTTTCCGACTAGCGGGGGGTCGGGCCGGGGAGCTGTTTTTT. Its protein product is CASSFRLAGGRAGELFF.